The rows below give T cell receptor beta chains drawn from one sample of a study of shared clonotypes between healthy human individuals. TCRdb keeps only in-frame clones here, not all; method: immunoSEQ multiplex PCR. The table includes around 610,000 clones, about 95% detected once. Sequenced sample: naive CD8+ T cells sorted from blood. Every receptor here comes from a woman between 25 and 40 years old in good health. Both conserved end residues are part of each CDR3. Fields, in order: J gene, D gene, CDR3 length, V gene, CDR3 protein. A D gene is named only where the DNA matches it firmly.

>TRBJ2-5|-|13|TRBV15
CAAATEVQETQYF
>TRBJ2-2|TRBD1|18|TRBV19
CASSEVVGDRGRDGELFF
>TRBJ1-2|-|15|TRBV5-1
CASRHTPGGDYGYTF
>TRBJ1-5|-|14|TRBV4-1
CASSQIGVEQPQHF
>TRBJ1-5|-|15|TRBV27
CASSLTGGIGQPQHF
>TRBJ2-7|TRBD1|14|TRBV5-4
CASSSGTGYHEQYF
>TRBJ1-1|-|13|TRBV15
CATSATGNTEAFF
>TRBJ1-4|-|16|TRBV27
CASSALGEATNEKLFF
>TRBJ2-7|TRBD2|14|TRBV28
CASSLGRGPNEQYF
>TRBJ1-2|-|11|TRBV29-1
CSVEELYGYTF
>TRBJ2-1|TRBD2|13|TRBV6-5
CASTSGSWNEQFF
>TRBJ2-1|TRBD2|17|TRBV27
CASSLLGGGRSYNEQFF
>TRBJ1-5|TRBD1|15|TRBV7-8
CASSKGQVSNQPQHF
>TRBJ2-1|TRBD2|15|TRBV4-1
CASSLLAGGYNEQFF
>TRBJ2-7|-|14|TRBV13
CASSFYGQSYEQYF
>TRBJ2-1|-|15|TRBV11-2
CASSLGAGRVNEQFF
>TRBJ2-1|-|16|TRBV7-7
CASSSRLRLTDNEQFF
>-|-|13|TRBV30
CAWRTLSSYEQYF
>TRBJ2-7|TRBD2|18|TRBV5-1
CASSWTGLAGGPSYEQYF
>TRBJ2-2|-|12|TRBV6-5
CASSYLSGELFF
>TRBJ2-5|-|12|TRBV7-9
CASSWDPEAQYF
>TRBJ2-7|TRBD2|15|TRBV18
CASSPPGLAEDEQYF
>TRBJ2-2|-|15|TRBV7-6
CASSLLQGNTGELFF
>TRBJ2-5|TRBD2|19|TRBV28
CASSLPTSGTPTQPETQYF
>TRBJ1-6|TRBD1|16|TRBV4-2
CASSQGRAGGSSPLHF
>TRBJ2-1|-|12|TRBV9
CASSGDSNEQFF
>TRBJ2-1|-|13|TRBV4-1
CASSQLAYNEQFF
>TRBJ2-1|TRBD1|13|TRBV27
CASKEGTGNEQFF
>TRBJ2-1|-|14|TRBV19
CASIGQSSYNEQFF
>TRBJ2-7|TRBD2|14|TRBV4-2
CASSLGGSPYEQYF
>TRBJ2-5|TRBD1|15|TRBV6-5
CASSAFDRGWETQYF
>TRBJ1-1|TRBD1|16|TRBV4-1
CASSQPRDRANTEAFF
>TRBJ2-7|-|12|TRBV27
CASSSSSYEQYF
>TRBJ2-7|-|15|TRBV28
CASSLGIPSTYEQYF
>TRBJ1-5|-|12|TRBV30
CAFDWGNQPQHF
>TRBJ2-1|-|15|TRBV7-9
CASSFSQGSYNEQFF
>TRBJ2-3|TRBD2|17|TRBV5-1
CASSSGTNRAITDTQYF
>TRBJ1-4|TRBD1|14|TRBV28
CASGRGGSLEKLFF
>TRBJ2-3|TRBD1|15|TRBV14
CASRGDRGLLDTQYF
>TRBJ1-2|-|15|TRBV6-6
CASSYSTGSNYGYTF
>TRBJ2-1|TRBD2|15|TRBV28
CASKTLAGGSGEQFF
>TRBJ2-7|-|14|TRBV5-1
CASSETGLSYEQYF
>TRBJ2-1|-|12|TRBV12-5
CASGFFDNEQFF
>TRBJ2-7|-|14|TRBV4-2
CASSHLPQSSEQYF
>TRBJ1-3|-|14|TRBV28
CASSPLLPGNTIYF